This T cell receptor (beta chain) was recorded in a study of blood T cell repertoires in COVID-19. The wider study: PBMCs, B-cell-depleted T cells, or T cells provided the cDNA or gDNA that made up the material.

Sequenced by immunoSEQ multiplex PCR; TCRdb stores in-frame clones only, minus some. Among roughly 250,000 clones listed, over 65% were seen once. Looked up from germline, CDR1 is MGHRA and CDR2 is YSYEKL. The CDR3 extends over 17 amino acids. Unmatched junction bases numbered 12, after V lost 3 bases and J lost 6 bases. This chain links TRBV4-1 with TRBJ2-2; 8 bases map to TRBD2. This receptor was obtained from a woman of 80 years or more with acute or convalescent COVID-19. Sequencing input: peripheral blood. This CDR3 reads CASSHQTGLGPAGELFF. In nucleotides, the CDR3 is TGCGCCAGCAGCCATCAGACGGGACTAGGGCCTGCCGGGGAGCTGTTTTTT.